This entry lists 8 T cell receptor beta chains sequenced from one sample in a study of T-cell reconstitution after alpha-beta-depleted transplantation in children. Preparation of the TCRbeta library was carried out with unique molecular identifiers. TCRdb re-called the PCR reads through MiXCR, storing one row per CDR3 protein. The table records about 540,000 distinct CDR3 sequences, approximately 16% of them present only once. Source: PBMCs from the stem cell graft donor, taken from the stem cell graft. The receptor source for this set is a human donor who donated a stem cell graft to a child with acute lymphoblastic leukemia.

J is TRBJ2-3 and V is TRBV4-1; possible D gene TRBD2, 5 bases. Germline CDR1 and CDR2: MGHRA and YSYEKL. V dropped 0 bases and J dropped 3 bases, with 7 bases sitting between them. The CDR3 has 14 residues. DNA for the CDR3: TGCGCCAGCAGCCAAGAGTGGAGGACAGATACGCAGTATTTT. Translated: CASSQEWRTDTQYF.

The chain employs TRBV5-1 and TRBJ2-7; TRBD2 might be the D (5 bases). V was shortened by 0 bases and J by 0 bases, with 10 bases between the two germline ends. The CDR3 runs to 15 residues. The germline gives CDR1 SGHRS, CDR2 YFSETQ. CDR3 sequence: CASSLGRTSSYEQYF. As DNA, the CDR3 is TGCGCCAGCAGCTTGGGGCGCACTAGCTCCTACGAGCAGTACTTC.

The V and J genes are TRBV4-1 and TRBJ2-3; 9 bases map to TRBD2. Germline CDR1 and CDR2: MGHRA and YSYEKL. Losses at the gene ends were 1 base for V and 0 bases for J; bases not matched to a gene: 11. CDR3 length: 19 residues. CDR3 loop: CASSQGLVAGEWSTDTQYF. Here the CDR3 DNA reads TGCGCCAGCAGCCAAGGGTTGGTAGCGGGAGAGTGGAGCACAGATACGCAGTATTTT.

This clonotype was seen a handful of times. This chain connects TRBV12-3 or TRBV12-4 to TRBJ2-1; D gene ambiguous. The length of the CDR3 is 15 residues. V lost 7 bases to trimming and J lost 2 bases, with 15 bases between them. CDR3 amino acids: CASTSDFHPYNEQFF. The DNA of the CDR3 is TGTGCCAGCACCTCGGATTTTCACCCCTACAATGAGCAGTTCTTC.

This clonotype was seen only a few times. The rearrangement uses TRBV11-2 and TRBJ2-7; 13 bases agree with TRBD2. This CDR3 has 18 residues. The germline gives CDR1 SGHAT, CDR2 FQNNGV. V shed 5 bases, J shed 0 bases, and the junction held 10 bases outside the gene matches. The CDR3 DNA follows: TGTGCCAGCAGCCCGGGACTAGCGGGAAAACTGAACTCCTACGAGCAGTACTTC. Translation: CASSPGLAGKLNSYEQYF.

The chain has TRBV14 and TRBJ2-7, with 8 bases lining up with TRBD2. Germline V gene lookup returns CDR1 SGHDN and CDR2 FVKESK. The ends lost 4 bases at V and 3 bases at J; junction bases unmatched: 5. There are 14 residues in the CDR3. The CDR3 reads CASSRSGIFYEQYF. The CDR3 DNA sequence: TGTGCCAGCAGCCGTAGCGGGATCTTCTACGAGCAGTACTTC.

This chain links TRBV20-1 with TRBJ1-2; D gene unclear. Trimming stripped 2 bases from V and 4 bases from J, with 2 bases between. The length of the CDR3 is 10 residues. CDR1 is DFQATT and CDR2 is SNEGSKA in the germline V gene (reference sequence). CDR3 in amino acids: CSARRYGYTF. CDR3 coding DNA: TGCAGTGCTAGACGCTATGGCTACACCTTC.

This clonotype was recorded many times. The CDR3 nucleotides are TGCAGTTCGGCGTTCATGTGGACTGAAGCTTTCTTT. Amino acids: CSSAFMWTEAFF. J is TRBJ1-1 and V is TRBV20-1; D gene unclear. Trimming took 8 bases from V and 5 from J, leaving 15 bases between them. From germline, CDR1 is DFQATT and CDR2 SNEGSKA (reference sequence). This CDR3 has 12 residues.